This is a list of T cell receptor beta chains from one sample in a study of regulatory T cells in long-lasting Graves disease. TCRdb re-called the multiplex PCR reads through MiXCR, storing one row per CDR3 protein. This sample has hundreds of thousands of distinct CDR3 sequences, with approximately 29% found just once. The sequencing used peripheral blood mononuclear cells (PBMCs), collected when the disease was refractory, from a patient treated with antithyroid drugs. Receptors were obtained from a female donor with Graves disease. Each CDR3 is given without its conserved first and last residue.

j_gene: TRBJ2-2
len: 12
v_gene: TRBV12-3/TRBV12-4
CDR3aa: ASRASGRTGELF

j_gene: TRBJ1-2
len: 13
v_gene: TRBV10-3
CDR3aa: AISESKRVGYGYT

j_gene: TRBJ1-1
len: 11
v_gene: TRBV9
CDR3aa: ASSVLTNTEAF

j_gene: TRBJ1-2
len: 14
v_gene: TRBV4-1
CDR3aa: ASSRNNGQGDYGYT

j_gene: TRBJ2-7
len: 12
v_gene: TRBV30
CDR3aa: AWSGPRFSYEQY

j_gene: TRBJ1-2
len: 13
v_gene: TRBV14
CDR3aa: ASSQDVRGWHGYT

j_gene: TRBJ1-2
len: 11
v_gene: TRBV29-1
CDR3aa: SAPGQGFNGYT

j_gene: TRBJ1-1
len: 12
v_gene: TRBV4-1
CDR3aa: ASSRLTGISEAF

j_gene: TRBJ1-2
len: 9
v_gene: TRBV9
CDR3aa: ASSAVGGYT

j_gene: TRBJ1-2
len: 10
v_gene: TRBV7-9
CDR3aa: ASSYTDGGYT

j_gene: TRBJ1-4
len: 13
v_gene: TRBV20-1
CDR3aa: SANKVAATNEKLF

j_gene: TRBJ1-1
len: 16
v_gene: TRBV27
CDR3aa: ASSLAPFQGALNTEAF

j_gene: TRBJ1-1
len: 13
v_gene: TRBV5-1
CDR3aa: ASSPLTGENTEAF

j_gene: TRBJ1-2
len: 12
v_gene: TRBV28
CDR3aa: ASSLGTAVYGYT

j_gene: TRBJ2-7
len: 13
v_gene: TRBV6-5
CDR3aa: ASSYSRDRHYEQY

j_gene: TRBJ1-6
len: 12
v_gene: TRBV28
CDR3aa: ASSWTGANSPLH

j_gene: TRBJ1-1
len: 13
v_gene: TRBV29-1
CDR3aa: SVRVDTGRNTEAF

j_gene: TRBJ1-1
len: 15
v_gene: TRBV5-1
CDR3aa: ASSPGTGHGWNTEAF

j_gene: TRBJ2-6
len: 15
v_gene: TRBV6-9
CDR3aa: ASSYGGLASGANVLT

j_gene: TRBJ2-1
len: 11
v_gene: TRBV18
CDR3aa: ASSPAGGHEQF

j_gene: TRBJ2-7
len: 13
v_gene: TRBV2
CDR3aa: ASTPEGGGAYEQY

j_gene: TRBJ2-1
len: 10
v_gene: TRBV20-1
CDR3aa: SGAGGINEQF

j_gene: TRBJ1-4
len: 12
v_gene: TRBV7-2
CDR3aa: ASSSMGEGSRLF

j_gene: TRBJ1-2
len: 14
v_gene: TRBV4-1
CDR3aa: ASSQVGSKGGDGYT

j_gene: TRBJ1-5
len: 14
v_gene: TRBV6-1
CDR3aa: ASSEAFGSGKQPQH

j_gene: TRBJ2-7
len: 12
v_gene: TRBV12-3/TRBV12-4
CDR3aa: ASSLAAGGGEQY

j_gene: TRBJ2-7
len: 14
v_gene: TRBV13
CDR3aa: ASSLVGQAYEYEQY

j_gene: TRBJ1-4
len: 16
v_gene: TRBV12-3/TRBV12-4
CDR3aa: ASRSGAGGLATNEKLF

j_gene: TRBJ2-4
len: 17
v_gene: TRBV28
CDR3aa: ASSFPRIWEGEAKNIQY

j_gene: TRBJ1-1
len: 15
v_gene: TRBV5-1
CDR3aa: ASSRSPERVVGTEAF

j_gene: TRBJ1-1
len: 11
v_gene: TRBV12-3/TRBV12-4
CDR3aa: ASFRGKGTEAF

j_gene: TRBJ1-2
len: 12
v_gene: TRBV7-3
CDR3aa: ASSLELGPDGYT

j_gene: TRBJ1-6
len: 11
v_gene: TRBV20-1
CDR3aa: SEKLRDNSPLH

j_gene: TRBJ1-5
len: 10
v_gene: TRBV19
CDR3aa: ASMDGNQPQH

j_gene: TRBJ1-1
len: 15
v_gene: TRBV5-6
CDR3aa: ASSEGGAVSIRAEAF

j_gene: TRBJ1-1
len: 12
v_gene: TRBV6-2/TRBV6-3
CDR3aa: ASSYAIMNTEAF

j_gene: TRBJ1-2
len: 12
v_gene: TRBV6-2/TRBV6-3
CDR3aa: ASSYSAGPSGYT

j_gene: TRBJ1-2
len: 13
v_gene: TRBV14
CDR3aa: ASSQGSGGSYGYT

j_gene: TRBJ1-1
len: 13
v_gene: TRBV29-1
CDR3aa: SVSYGTGRNTEAF

j_gene: TRBJ1-2
len: 11
v_gene: TRBV5-5
CDR3aa: ASSWEGEYGYT

j_gene: TRBJ2-7
len: 11
v_gene: TRBV30
CDR3aa: ASRTSGNYEQY

j_gene: TRBJ1-1
len: 11
v_gene: TRBV6-2/TRBV6-3
CDR3aa: ASSGRTYTEAF

j_gene: TRBJ1-6
len: 11
v_gene: TRBV11-2
CDR3aa: ASSRGVESPLH

j_gene: TRBJ1-1
len: 13
v_gene: TRBV15
CDR3aa: ATSRVGRGHTEAF

j_gene: TRBJ1-5
len: 10
v_gene: TRBV30
CDR3aa: AWSVPNQPQH

j_gene: TRBJ1-4
len: 15
v_gene: TRBV28
CDR3aa: ASSFLMLGKSNEKLF

j_gene: TRBJ2-1
len: 14
v_gene: TRBV19
CDR3aa: ASSICEGGSYNEQF

j_gene: TRBJ2-7
len: 13
v_gene: TRBV27
CDR3aa: ASSSGTRVSYEQY

j_gene: TRBJ2-7
len: 13
v_gene: TRBV20-1
CDR3aa: SASPGIAESNEQY

j_gene: TRBJ2-7
len: 13
v_gene: TRBV18
CDR3aa: ASSPLDRVLNEQY

j_gene: TRBJ1-1
len: 13
v_gene: TRBV29-1
CDR3aa: SGGETGRKNIEAF

j_gene: TRBJ1-1
len: 11
v_gene: TRBV12-3/TRBV12-4
CDR3aa: ASSLGIALEAF

j_gene: NA
len: 14
v_gene: TRBV5-1
CDR3aa: ASSAGTSGVQETQY

j_gene: TRBJ1-1
len: 11
v_gene: TRBV29-1
CDR3aa: SVRDRVNTEAF

j_gene: TRBJ2-7
len: 13
v_gene: TRBV7-9
CDR3aa: ASSSAGDPSYGQY

j_gene: TRBJ1-2
len: 14
v_gene: TRBV5-1
CDR3aa: ASSQGETDANYGYT

j_gene: TRBJ2-2
len: 14
v_gene: TRBV6-1
CDR3aa: ASSGLRSVNTGELF

j_gene: TRBJ1-6
len: 11
v_gene: TRBV12-3/TRBV12-4
CDR3aa: ASNGGNGSPLH

j_gene: TRBJ2-7
len: 12
v_gene: TRBV12-3/TRBV12-4
CDR3aa: ASSPADPMSEQY

j_gene: TRBJ1-2
len: 13
v_gene: TRBV9
CDR3aa: ASSVGGTLGYGYT